This TCR beta chain derives from a study of blood T cell repertoires in COVID-19. Some clones are missing from TCRdb's copy, which holds only in-frame ones; the method was immunoSEQ multiplex PCR. The table includes 150,000 to 200,000 clones, 85% to 90% detected once. Germline V gene lookup returns CDR1 SGHRS and CDR2 YFSETQ. The CDR3 consists of 17 residues. The J segment lost 0 bases and the V segment lost 4 bases, leaving 10 bases of the junction unmatched. Sample: PBMCs or T cells enriched from blood (not recorded which). The chain links TRBV5-1 to TRBJ1-2; 9 bases align to TRBD1. The source of this sequence is a woman aged 45-65 years who had recovered from COVID-19. The CDR3 spells CASSPGQGRPSNYGYTF. The CDR3 coding sequence is TGCGCCAGCAGCCCGGGACAGGGTAGACCTTCTAACTATGGCTACACCTTC.